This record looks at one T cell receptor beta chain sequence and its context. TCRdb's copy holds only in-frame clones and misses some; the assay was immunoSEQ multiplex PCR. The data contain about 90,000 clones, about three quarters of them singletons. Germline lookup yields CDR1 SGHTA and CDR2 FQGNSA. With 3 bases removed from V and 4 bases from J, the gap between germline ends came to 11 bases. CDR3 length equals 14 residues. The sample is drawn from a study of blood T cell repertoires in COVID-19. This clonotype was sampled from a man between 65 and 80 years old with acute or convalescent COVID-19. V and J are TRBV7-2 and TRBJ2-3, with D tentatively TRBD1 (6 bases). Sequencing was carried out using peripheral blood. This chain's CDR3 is CASSLGASADTQYF. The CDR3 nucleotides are TGTGCCAGCAGCTTGGGGGCGTCGGCAGATACGCAGTATTTT.